This T cell receptor (beta chain) is from a study of shared clonotypes between healthy human individuals. Study results and limitations: Against clonotypes common to all four donors, non-shared ones had lower generation probabilities.

CD8 cells regarded as naive lacked CD45RO, were positively chosen for CCR7, and omitted terminally differentiated effector memory CD45RA+ cells. A single count supports this clone. Its target is not known. Only in-frame clones appear in the TCRdb table, and some are missing; sequencing was by immunoSEQ multiplex PCR. The sample has about 2.2 million clones, 90% to 95% seen once; the top ten hold approximately 1.6%. With V trimmed by 1 base and J by 3 bases, 3 bases remained unmatched. Germline V gene sequence: CDR1 LNHDA, CDR2 SQIVND (reference sequence). The CDR3 loop spans 15 amino acids. The V and J genes are TRBV19 and TRBJ2-1; 7 positions match TRBD1. Sequences were obtained from naive CD8+ T cells from PBMCs. This sequence was found in a man younger than 30 in good health. Some clones in this sample may be carry-over from other donors' samples. In DNA, the CDR3 is TGTGCCAGTAGTATAGGGGGGACAGTCTACAATGAGCAGTTCTTC. Amino acids: CASSIGGTVYNEQFF.